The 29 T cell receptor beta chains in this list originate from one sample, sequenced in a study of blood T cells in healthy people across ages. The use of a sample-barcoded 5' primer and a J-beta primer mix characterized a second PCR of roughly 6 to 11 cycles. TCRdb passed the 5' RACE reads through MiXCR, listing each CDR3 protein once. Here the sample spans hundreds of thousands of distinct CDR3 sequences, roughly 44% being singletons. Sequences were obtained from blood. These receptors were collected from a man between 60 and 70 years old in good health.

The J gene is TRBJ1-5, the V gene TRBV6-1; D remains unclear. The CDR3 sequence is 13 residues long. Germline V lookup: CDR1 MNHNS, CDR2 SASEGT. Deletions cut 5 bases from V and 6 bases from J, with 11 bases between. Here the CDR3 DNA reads TGTGCCAGCAGTCTCTGGGAATTTCAGCCCCAGCATTTT. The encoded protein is CASSLWEFQPQHF.

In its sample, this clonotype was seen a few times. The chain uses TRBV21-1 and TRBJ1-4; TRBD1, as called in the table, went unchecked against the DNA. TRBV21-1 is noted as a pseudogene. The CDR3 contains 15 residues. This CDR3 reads CASSKGRDTGEKLFF. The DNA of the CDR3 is TGTGCCAGCAGCAAAGGGAGGGACACGGGCGAAAAACTGTTTTTT.

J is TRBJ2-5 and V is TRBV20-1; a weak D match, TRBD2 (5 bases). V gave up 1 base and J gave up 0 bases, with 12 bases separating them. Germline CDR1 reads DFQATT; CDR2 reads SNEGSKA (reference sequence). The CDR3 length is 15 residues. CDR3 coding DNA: TGCAGTGCTAGAGTGGTTGAGAGGGACCAAGAGACCCAGTACTTC. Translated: CSARVVERDQETQYF.

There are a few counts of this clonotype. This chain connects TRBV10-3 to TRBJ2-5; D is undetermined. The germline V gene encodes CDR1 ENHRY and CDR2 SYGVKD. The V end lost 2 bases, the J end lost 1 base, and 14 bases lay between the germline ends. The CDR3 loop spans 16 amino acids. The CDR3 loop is CAISEKNVGSQETQYF. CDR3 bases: TGTGCCATCAGTGAGAAAAATGTGGGCAGCCAAGAGACCCAGTACTTC.

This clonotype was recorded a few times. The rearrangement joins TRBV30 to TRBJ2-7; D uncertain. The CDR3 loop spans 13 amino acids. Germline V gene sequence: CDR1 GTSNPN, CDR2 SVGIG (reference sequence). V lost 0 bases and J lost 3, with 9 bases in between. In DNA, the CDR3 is TGTGCCTGGAGTGTAAGCCCAGTCTACGAGCAGTACTTC. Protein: CAWSVSPVYEQYF.

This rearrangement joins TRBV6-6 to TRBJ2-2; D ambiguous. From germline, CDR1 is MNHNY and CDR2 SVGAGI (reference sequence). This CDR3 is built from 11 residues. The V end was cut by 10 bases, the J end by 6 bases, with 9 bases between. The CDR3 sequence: CAIYNSGELFF. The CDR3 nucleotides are TGTGCCATCTACAATTCCGGGGAGCTGTTTTTT.

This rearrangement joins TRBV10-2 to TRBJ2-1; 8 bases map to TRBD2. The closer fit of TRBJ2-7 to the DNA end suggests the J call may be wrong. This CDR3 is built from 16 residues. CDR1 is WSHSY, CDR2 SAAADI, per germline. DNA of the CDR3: TGCGCCAGCAGGGGCCTGGCGGGGGGCTTCTACAATGAGCAGTACTTC. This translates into CASRGLAGGFYNEQYF.

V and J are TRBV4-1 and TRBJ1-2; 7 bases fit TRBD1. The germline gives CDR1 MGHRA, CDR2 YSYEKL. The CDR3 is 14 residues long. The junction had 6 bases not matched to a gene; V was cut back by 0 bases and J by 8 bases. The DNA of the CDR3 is TGCGCCAGCAGCCAAGAGGGAATGACAGGGGGCTACACCTTC. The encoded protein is CASSQEGMTGGYTF.

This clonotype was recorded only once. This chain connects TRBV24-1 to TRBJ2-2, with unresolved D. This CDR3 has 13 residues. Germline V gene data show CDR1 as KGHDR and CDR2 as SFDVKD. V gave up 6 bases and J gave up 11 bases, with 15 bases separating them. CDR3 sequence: CATSPRNSDELFF. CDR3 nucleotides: TGTGCCACCAGTCCCAGGAACAGCGATGAGCTGTTTTTT.

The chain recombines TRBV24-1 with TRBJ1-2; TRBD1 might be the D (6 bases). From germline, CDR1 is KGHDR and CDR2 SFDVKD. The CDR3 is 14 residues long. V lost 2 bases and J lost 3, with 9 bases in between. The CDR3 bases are TGTGCCACCAGTGATTCCCACAGGGACTATGGCTACACCTTC. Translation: CATSDSHRDYGYTF.

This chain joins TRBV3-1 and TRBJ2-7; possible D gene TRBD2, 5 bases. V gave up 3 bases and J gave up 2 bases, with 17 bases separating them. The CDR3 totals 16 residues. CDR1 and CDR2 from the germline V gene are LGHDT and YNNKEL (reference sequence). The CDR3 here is CASSHNPASLPYEQYF. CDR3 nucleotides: TGTGCCAGCAGCCATAACCCCGCTAGCCTGCCCTACGAGCAGTACTTC.

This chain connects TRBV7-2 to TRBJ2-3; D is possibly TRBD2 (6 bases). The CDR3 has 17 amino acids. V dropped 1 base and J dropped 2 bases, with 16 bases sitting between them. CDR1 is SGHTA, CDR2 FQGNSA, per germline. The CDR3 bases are TGTGCCAGCAGCTTAGGCCCCCAGCGGGCGATCACAGATACGCAGTATTTT. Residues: CASSLGPQRAITDTQYF.

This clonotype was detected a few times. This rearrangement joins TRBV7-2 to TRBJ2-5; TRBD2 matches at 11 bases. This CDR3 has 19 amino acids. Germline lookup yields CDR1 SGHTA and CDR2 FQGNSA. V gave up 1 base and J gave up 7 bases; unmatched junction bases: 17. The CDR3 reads CASSLVGGTSGIKAGTQYF. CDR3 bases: TGTGCCAGCAGCTTAGTAGGAGGGACTAGCGGTATTAAAGCGGGGACCCAGTACTTC.

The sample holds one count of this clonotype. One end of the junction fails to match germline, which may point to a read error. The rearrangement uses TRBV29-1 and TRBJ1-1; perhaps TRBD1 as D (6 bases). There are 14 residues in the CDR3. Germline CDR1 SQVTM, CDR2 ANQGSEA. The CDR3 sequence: CSVEGTAQRTGAFF. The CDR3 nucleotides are TGCAGCGTTGAAGGGACAGCACAGCGCACTGGAGCTTTCTTT.

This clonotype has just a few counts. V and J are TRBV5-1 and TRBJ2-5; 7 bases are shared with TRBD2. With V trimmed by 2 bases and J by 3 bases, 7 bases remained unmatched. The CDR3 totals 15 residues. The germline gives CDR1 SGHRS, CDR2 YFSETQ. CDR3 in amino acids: CASSFRRGVEETQYF. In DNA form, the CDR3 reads TGCGCCAGCAGCTTCCGACGGGGGGTTGAAGAGACCCAGTACTTC.

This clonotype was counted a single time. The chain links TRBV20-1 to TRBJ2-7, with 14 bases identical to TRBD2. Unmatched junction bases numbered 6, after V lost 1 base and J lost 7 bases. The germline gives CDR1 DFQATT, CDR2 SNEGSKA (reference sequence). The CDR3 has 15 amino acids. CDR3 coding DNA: TGCAGTGCTAGAGGCAGGACTAGCGGGGGGAATGAGCAGTACTTC. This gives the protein CSARGRTSGGNEQYF.

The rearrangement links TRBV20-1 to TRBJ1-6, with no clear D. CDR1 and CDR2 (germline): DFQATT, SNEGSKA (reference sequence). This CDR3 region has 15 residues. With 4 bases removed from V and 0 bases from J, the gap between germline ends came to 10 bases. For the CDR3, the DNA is TGCAGTGCTAAGCCAGGCAGCTCCTATAATTCACCCCTCCACTTT. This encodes CSAKPGSSYNSPLHF.

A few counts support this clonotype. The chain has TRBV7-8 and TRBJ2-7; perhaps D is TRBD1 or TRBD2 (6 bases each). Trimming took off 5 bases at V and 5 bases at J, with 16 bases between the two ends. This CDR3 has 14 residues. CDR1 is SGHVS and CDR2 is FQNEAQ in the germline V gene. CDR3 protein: CASSAQGRKDEQYF. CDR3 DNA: TGTGCCAGCAGCGCCCAGGGGAGGAAGGACGAGCAGTACTTC. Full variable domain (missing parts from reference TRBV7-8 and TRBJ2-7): GAGVSQSPRYKVAKRGQDVALRCDPISGHVSLFWYQQALGQGPEFLTYFQNEAQLDKSGLPSDRFFAERPEGSVSTLKIQRTQQEDSAVYLCASSAQGRKDEQYFGPGTRLTVT.

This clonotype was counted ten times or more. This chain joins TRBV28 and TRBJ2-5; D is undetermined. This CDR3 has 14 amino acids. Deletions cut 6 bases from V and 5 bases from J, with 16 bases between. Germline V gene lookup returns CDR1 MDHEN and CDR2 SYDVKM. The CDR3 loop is CASRPPRLLETQYF. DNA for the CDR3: TGTGCCAGCAGACCCCCGCGACTTCTGGAGACCCAGTACTTC.

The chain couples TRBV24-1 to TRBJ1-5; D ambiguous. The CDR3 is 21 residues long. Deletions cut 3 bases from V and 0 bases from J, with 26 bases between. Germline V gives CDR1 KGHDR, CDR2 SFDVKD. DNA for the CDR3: TGTGCCACCAGTGATGTAGAGCATTCCTGGGCCTCCCGAGATAGCAATCAGCCCCAGCATTTT. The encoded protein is CATSDVEHSWASRDSNQPQHF.

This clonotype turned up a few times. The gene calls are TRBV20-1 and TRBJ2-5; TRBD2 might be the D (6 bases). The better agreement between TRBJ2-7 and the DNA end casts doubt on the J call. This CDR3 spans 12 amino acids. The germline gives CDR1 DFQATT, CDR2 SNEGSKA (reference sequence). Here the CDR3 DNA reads TGCAGTCCGGGACTCCGGGGAGGCGAGCAGTACTTC. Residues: CSPGLRGGEQYF.

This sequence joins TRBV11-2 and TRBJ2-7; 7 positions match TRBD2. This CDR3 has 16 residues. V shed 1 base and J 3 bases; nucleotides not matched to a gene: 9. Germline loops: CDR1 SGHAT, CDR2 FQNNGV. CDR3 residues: CASSLASLGEGYEQYF. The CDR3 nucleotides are TGTGCCAGCAGCTTAGCCTCGTTGGGGGAGGGCTACGAGCAGTACTTC.

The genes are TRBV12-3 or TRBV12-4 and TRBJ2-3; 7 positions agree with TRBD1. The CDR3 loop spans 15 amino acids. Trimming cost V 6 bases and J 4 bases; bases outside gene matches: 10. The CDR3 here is CASSVDREGADTQYF. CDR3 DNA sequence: TGTGCCAGCAGCGTTGACAGGGAAGGGGCAGATACGCAGTATTTT.

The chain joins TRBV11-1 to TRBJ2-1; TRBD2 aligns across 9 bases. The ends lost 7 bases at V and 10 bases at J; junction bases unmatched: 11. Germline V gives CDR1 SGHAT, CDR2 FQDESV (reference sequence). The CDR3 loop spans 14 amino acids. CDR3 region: CASNPGLALREQFF. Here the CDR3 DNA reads TGTGCCAGCAACCCGGGACTAGCCCTTAGGGAGCAGTTCTTC.

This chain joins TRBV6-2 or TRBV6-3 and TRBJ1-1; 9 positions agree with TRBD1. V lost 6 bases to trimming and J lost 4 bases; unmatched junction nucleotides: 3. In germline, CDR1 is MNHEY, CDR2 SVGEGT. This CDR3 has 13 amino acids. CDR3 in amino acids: CASSRTGATEAFF. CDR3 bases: TGTGCCAGCAGCAGGACAGGGGCCACTGAAGCTTTCTTT.

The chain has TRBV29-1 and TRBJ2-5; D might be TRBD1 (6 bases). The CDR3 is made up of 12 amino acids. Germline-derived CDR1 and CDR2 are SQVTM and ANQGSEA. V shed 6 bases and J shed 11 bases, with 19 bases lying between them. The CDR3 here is CSVHRDGNEQYF. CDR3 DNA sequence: TGCAGCGTCCACAGGGATGGCAATGAGCAGTACTTC. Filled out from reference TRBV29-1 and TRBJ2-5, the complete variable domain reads SAVISQKPSRDICQRGTSLTIQCQVDSQVTMMFWYRQQPGQSLTLIATANQGSEATYESGFVIDKFPISRPNLTFSTLTVSNMSPEDSSIYLCSVHRDGNEQYFGPGTRLLVL.

CDR3: CASSLAYGASTDTQYF. The CDR3 coding sequence is TGTGCCAGCAGCTTAGCGTACGGGGCTAGCACAGATACGCAGTATTTT. The chain joins TRBV11-2 to TRBJ2-3, with D perhaps given as TRBD1 or TRBD2 (5 bases each). The CDR3 totals 16 residues. The ends were cut back, 1 base at V and 0 bases at J, with 11 bases in the middle. Germline assignment: CDR1 SGHAT and CDR2 FQNNGV.

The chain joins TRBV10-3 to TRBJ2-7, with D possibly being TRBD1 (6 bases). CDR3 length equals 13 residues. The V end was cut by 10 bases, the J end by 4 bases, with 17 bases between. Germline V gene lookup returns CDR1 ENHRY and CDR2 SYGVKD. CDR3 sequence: CATTTGQKYEQYF. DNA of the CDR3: TGTGCCACCACAACAGGGCAGAAATACGAGCAGTACTTC.

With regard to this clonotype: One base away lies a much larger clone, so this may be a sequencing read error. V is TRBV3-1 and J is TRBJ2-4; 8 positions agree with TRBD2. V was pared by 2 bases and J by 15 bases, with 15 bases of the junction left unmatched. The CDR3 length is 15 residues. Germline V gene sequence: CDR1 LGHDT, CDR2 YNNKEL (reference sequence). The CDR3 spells CASSQSKGLGYERYF. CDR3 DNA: TGTGCCAGCAGCCAAAGTAAGGGACTAGGCTACGAGCGGTACTTC.